This T cell receptor beta chain was profiled in a study of blood T cell repertoires in COVID-19. Study details: Sites in the United States, Italy and Spain provided acute and convalescent COVID-19 samples.

The CDR3 is 12 residues long. Trimming removed 5 bases at V and 4 bases at J, with 9 bases between. Germline CDR1 SGHRS, CDR2 YFSETQ. Researchers sorted participants into cohorts using their self-reported clinical history. The method was immunoSEQ multiplex PCR; TCRdb's version includes in-frame clones alone and lacks a portion of them. The sample holds fewer than 350,000 clones; approximately 90% are singletons and the top ten take 2.3%. The TCR comes from a woman in her thirties or forties with acute COVID-19. The chain joins TRBV5-1 to TRBJ1-2; no clear D. The sequencing input was PBMCs or T cells enriched from blood (not recorded which). The CDR3 coding sequence is TGCGCCAGCAGTCAGGCATCCTATGGCTACACCTTC. Translated: CASSQASYGYTF.